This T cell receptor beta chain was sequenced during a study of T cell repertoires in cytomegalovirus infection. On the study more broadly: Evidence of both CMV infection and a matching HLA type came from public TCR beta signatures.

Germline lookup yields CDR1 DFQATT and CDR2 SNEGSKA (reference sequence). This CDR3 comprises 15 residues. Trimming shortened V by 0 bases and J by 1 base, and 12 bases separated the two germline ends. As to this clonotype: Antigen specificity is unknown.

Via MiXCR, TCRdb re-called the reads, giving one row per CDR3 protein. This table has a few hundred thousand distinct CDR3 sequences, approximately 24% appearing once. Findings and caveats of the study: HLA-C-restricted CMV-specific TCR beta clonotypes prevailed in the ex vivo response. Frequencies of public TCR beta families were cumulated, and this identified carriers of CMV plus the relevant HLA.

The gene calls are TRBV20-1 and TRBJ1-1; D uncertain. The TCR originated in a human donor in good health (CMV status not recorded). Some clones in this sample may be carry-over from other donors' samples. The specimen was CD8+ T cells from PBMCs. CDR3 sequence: CSARDPGNPNTEAFF. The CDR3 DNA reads TGCAGTGCTAGAGATCCGGGCAACCCGAACACTGAAGCTTTCTTT.